The rows below give T cell receptor beta chains drawn from one sample of a study of T cells in localized non-small cell lung cancer. TCRdb's table, derived via immunoSEQ multiplex PCR, lists solely in-frame clones and lacks some. The sample records fewer than 3,000 clones, roughly 32% being singletons. Source: lung tumor tissue, taken before any cancer treatment. All receptors derive from a man aged 40 to 75 with stage II lung adenocarcinoma. CDR3s include the opening cysteine and the closing phenylalanine or tryptophan. The order of the fields is J gene, D gene, V gene, clone size, CDR3 DNA, CDR3 protein. A D gene is named only where the DNA matches it firmly. The size of a clone is reported for some rows only, either as once, few or many, or as a class for expanded clones.

J gene: TRBJ1-2; D gene: NA; V gene: TRBV14; clone size: NA; CDR3 DNA: TGTGCCAGCAGCCAAGACTATGCAGTCTATGGCTACACCTTC; CDR3 protein: CASSQDYAVYGYTF
J gene: TRBJ1-2; D gene: NA; V gene: TRBV1; clone size: few; CDR3 DNA: TGCGCCAGCAGCCAAGGTTTAGCTAACTATGGCTACACCTTC; CDR3 protein: CASSQGLANYGYTF
J gene: TRBJ1-1; D gene: TRBD1; V gene: TRBV12-5; clone size: few; CDR3 DNA: TGTGCCAGCCCGAGCCGGACAGGGGGAGACAACACTGAAGCTTTCTTT; CDR3 protein: CASPSRTGGDNTEAFF
J gene: TRBJ2-5; D gene: NA; V gene: TRBV6-8; clone size: few; CDR3 DNA: TGTGCCAGCAGTGCCCCGGGGCAAGAGACCCAGTACTTC; CDR3 protein: CASSAPGQETQYF
J gene: TRBJ2-3; D gene: TRBD2; V gene: TRBV19; clone size: few; CDR3 DNA: TGTGCCAGTTCCCTACTAGGAGCGGGGGGAGATACGCAGTATTTT; CDR3 protein: CASSLLGAGGDTQYF
J gene: TRBJ1-1; D gene: NA; V gene: TRBV11-3; clone size: large; CDR3 DNA: TGTGCCAGCAGCTTAAGTGGTAAGAACACTGAAGCTTTCTTT; CDR3 protein: CASSLSGKNTEAFF
J gene: TRBJ2-1; D gene: NA; V gene: TRBV11-3; clone size: few; CDR3 DNA: TGTGCCAGCAGCTTAGGAGGGGAGGAAAATGAGCAGTTCTTC; CDR3 protein: CASSLGGEENEQFF
J gene: TRBJ2-3; D gene: TRBD2; V gene: TRBV15; clone size: NA; CDR3 DNA: TGTGCCACCAGCAGAGATTCCAGCGGGGGTGGGATGGGAAGGTATTTT; CDR3 protein: CATSRDSSGGGMGRYF
J gene: TRBJ2-3; D gene: NA; V gene: TRBV5-1; clone size: NA; CDR3 DNA: TGCGCCAGCAGCTTGGAAGGCCCGCTCGGCACAGATACGCAGTATTTT; CDR3 protein: CASSLEGPLGTDTQYF
J gene: TRBJ2-1; D gene: NA; V gene: TRBV6-8; clone size: medium-sized; CDR3 DNA: TGTGCCAGCAGTGCGTTCTCGCACAATGAGCAGTTCTTC; CDR3 protein: CASSAFSHNEQFF
J gene: TRBJ2-2; D gene: NA; V gene: TRBV6-8; clone size: few; CDR3 DNA: TGTGTCAGCAGTTGGCAGGATTCGGGGTTTGGCGGCGGGGAGCTGTTTTTT; CDR3 protein: CVSSWQDSGFGGGELFF
J gene: TRBJ1-1; D gene: TRBD1; V gene: TRBV30; clone size: large; CDR3 DNA: TGTGCCCGGACAGGGGGGGACACTGAAGCTTTCTTT; CDR3 protein: CARTGGDTEAFF
J gene: TRBJ1-1; D gene: TRBD1; V gene: TRBV6-8; clone size: few; CDR3 DNA: TGTGCCAGCAGTTACCCTGACAGGGGGGTAGGGGCAACTGAAGCTTTCTTT; CDR3 protein: CASSYPDRGVGATEAFF
J gene: TRBJ1-1; D gene: NA; V gene: TRBV10-3; clone size: few; CDR3 DNA: TGTGCCATCACAAGGGACCGGATGAACACTGAAGCTTTCTTT; CDR3 protein: CAITRDRMNTEAFF
J gene: TRBJ1-1; D gene: NA; V gene: TRBV29-1; clone size: few; CDR3 DNA: TGCAGCGTCGCCCTGGCGGACACTGAAGCTTTCTTT; CDR3 protein: CSVALADTEAFF
J gene: TRBJ2-7; D gene: NA; V gene: TRBV18; clone size: NA; CDR3 DNA: TGTGCCAGCTCACCAGAGGCAGGGGGGTACGAGCAGTACTTC; CDR3 protein: CASSPEAGGYEQYF
J gene: TRBJ2-7; D gene: NA; V gene: TRBV6-7; clone size: NA; CDR3 DNA: TGTGCCAGCAGTTACGACAGGCTAGCGCTCGAGCAGTACTTC; CDR3 protein: CASSYDRLALEQYF
J gene: TRBJ1-6; D gene: TRBD1; V gene: TRBV6-8; clone size: NA; CDR3 DNA: TGTGCCATCAGGGGGGGGGAATCACCCCTCCACTTT; CDR3 protein: CAIRGGESPLHF
J gene: TRBJ1-2; D gene: NA; V gene: TRBV14; clone size: once; CDR3 DNA: TGTGCCAGCAGCCAAGCTCGGCAGAGTGGCTACACCTTC; CDR3 protein: CASSQARQSGYTF